The 29 T cell receptor beta chains below come from one sample, sequenced in a study of technical replicates of blood from four donors. Method: immunoSEQ multiplex PCR; TCRdb's copy keeps in-frame clones and lacks some. This sample has about 82,000 clones; about 90% occur once, and the top ten carry approximately 0.25%. The material sequenced was T cells isolated from PBMCs. Receptors were obtained from a human donor in good health.

The chain recombines TRBV9 with TRBJ2-3; TRBD2 aligns across 8 bases. Per germline, CDR1 SGDLS and CDR2 YYNGEE. The CDR3 contains 17 residues. J was trimmed by 2 bases and V by 0 bases; bases with no gene match: 8. CDR3 bases: TGTGCCAGCAGCGTAGGTGCAAGCGGGGGTTACACAGATACGCAGTATTTT. Protein: CASSVGASGGYTDTQYF.

The chain uses TRBV29-1 and TRBJ2-2, with TRBD1 as a possible D gene (6 bases). The V end was cut by 7 bases, the J end by 1 base, with 13 bases between. This CDR3 region has 14 residues. CDR1 SQVTM and CDR2 ANQGSEA come from the germline V gene. CDR3 in amino acids: CSARQALNTGELFF. The CDR3 DNA reads TGCAGCGCGAGACAGGCGCTGAACACCGGGGAGCTGTTTTTT.

The chain's CDR3 is CASSPRTGGIGELFF. Written as DNA, the CDR3 is TGTGCCAGCAGCCCTCGGACAGGGGGTATCGGGGAGCTGTTTTTT. This rearrangement joins TRBV7-9 to TRBJ2-2; 10 positions agree with TRBD1. The junction had 7 bases not matched to a gene; V was cut back by 5 bases and J by 7 bases. Germline lookup yields CDR1 SEHNR and CDR2 FQNEAQ (reference sequence). The CDR3 consists of 15 residues.

The chain joins TRBV27 to TRBJ2-7, with TRBD2 matching over 8 bases. Germline CDR1 and CDR2: MNHEY and SMNVEV (reference sequence). V lost 3 bases and J lost 5; bases outside the gene matches: 0. The CDR3 sequence is 12 residues long. This CDR3 is CASSFGGDEQYF. In nucleotides, the CDR3 is TGTGCCAGCAGTTTCGGGGGGGACGAGCAGTACTTC.

This clone was seen just once. The rearrangement uses TRBV6-1 and TRBJ2-4; perhaps TRBD2 as D (6 bases). The CDR3 extends over 16 amino acids. V gave up 2 bases and J gave up 2 bases, with 13 bases separating them. From germline, CDR1 is MNHNS and CDR2 SASEGT. The DNA for the CDR3 is TGTGCCAGCAGTGAAATAGGAGGGGAGACCAAAAACATTCAGTACTTC. It yields the protein CASSEIGGETKNIQYF.

This chain joins TRBV6-5 and TRBJ2-7, with 8 bases fitting TRBD2. Looked up from germline, CDR1 is MNHEY and CDR2 is SVGAGI. The CDR3 totals 14 residues. The ends lost 2 bases at V and 4 bases at J; junction bases unmatched: 4. The DNA for the CDR3 is TGTGCCAGCAGTTACGGCGGGGGGAGATACGAGCAGTACTTC. Amino acid sequence: CASSYGGGRYEQYF.

The chain links TRBV27 to TRBJ1-5, with D perhaps TRBD1 (6 bases). Trimming pared 2 bases from V and 6 bases from J, leaving 14 bases between. Looked up from germline, CDR1 is MNHEY and CDR2 is SMNVEV (reference sequence). The CDR3 has 15 amino acids. In nucleotides, the CDR3 is TGTGCCAGCAGTTTAGTAGGGGGTGGAGGTCAGCCCCAGCATTTT. Translating it yields CASSLVGGGGQPQHF.

This clone appeared once. The chain uses TRBV11-3 and TRBJ2-5; D is perhaps TRBD2 (6 bases). The CDR3 is made up of 14 amino acids. V lost 2 bases, J lost 5 bases, and 12 bases lay in between. Germline V gene data show CDR1 as SGHNT and CDR2 as YENEEA. This chain's CDR3 is CASSLSRGTETQYF. In DNA, the CDR3 is TGTGCCAGCAGCTTATCCCGGGGGACGGAGACCCAGTACTTC.

This clone was counted a single time. The chain joins TRBV5-1 to TRBJ2-1; 11 nucleotides agree with TRBD2. CDR1 and CDR2 (germline): SGHRS, YFSETQ. The length of the CDR3 is 16 residues. V dropped 5 bases and J dropped 2; count of bases not matched to a gene: 6. CDR3 amino acids: CASRGVAGGAYNEQFF. The DNA of the CDR3 is TGCGCCAGCAGGGGGGTAGCGGGAGGGGCCTACAATGAGCAGTTCTTC.

The chain couples TRBV5-1 to TRBJ2-6; 9 bases align to TRBD2. Germline V gives CDR1 SGHRS, CDR2 YFSETQ. J was trimmed by 2 bases and V by 3 bases; bases with no gene match: 12. The CDR3 covers 19 residues. The CDR3 loop is CASSWARGGGLPGANVLTF. CDR3 coding DNA: TGCGCCAGCAGCTGGGCGCGGGGGGGCGGTCTTCCTGGGGCCAACGTCCTGACTTTC.

This chain connects TRBV4-1 to TRBJ1-1, with D possibly TRBD1 on 6 matching bases. The V end was cut by 1 base, the J end by 2 bases, with 20 bases between. The germline gives CDR1 MGHRA, CDR2 YSYEKL. The CDR3 covers 18 residues. CDR3 in amino acids: CASSQVLRGKRENTEAFF. The DNA of the CDR3 is TGCGCCAGCAGCCAAGTGCTCAGGGGCAAAAGGGAAAACACTGAAGCTTTCTTT.

The chain joins TRBV27 to TRBJ1-5; 8 nucleotides line up with TRBD1. This CDR3 is 14 amino acids long. Trimming cost V 4 bases and J 7 bases; bases outside gene matches: 6. Per germline, CDR1 MNHEY and CDR2 SMNVEV (reference sequence). In nucleotides, the CDR3 is TGTGCCAGCAGTTCAGGGGGCAGGGTGCAGCCCCAGCATTTT. This codes for CASSSGGRVQPQHF.

This chain uses TRBV19 with TRBJ2-3, with a weak D call TRBD1 (6 bases). Germline-derived CDR1 and CDR2 are LNHDA and SQIVND (reference sequence). The germline V and J ends were trimmed by 7 bases and 1 base, with 9 bases remaining between them. The CDR3 spans 13 residues. In nucleotides, the CDR3 is TGTGCCAGTATGTGGACAGGCACAGATACGCAGTATTTT. It yields the protein CASMWTGTDTQYF.

The V call is TRBV19, the J call TRBJ2-1; D is perhaps TRBD1 (6 bases). V was trimmed by 6 bases and J by 1 base, leaving 16 bases between them. Germline V CDR1 and CDR2: LNHDA, SQIVND (reference sequence). The CDR3 covers 16 residues. The CDR3 here is CASSPKTGFSYNEQFF. The CDR3 coding sequence is TGTGCCAGTAGCCCGAAAACAGGGTTTTCCTACAATGAGCAGTTCTTC. Looking up the rest from reference TRBV19 and TRBJ2-1 gives the full variable domain: DGGITQSPKYLFRKEGQNVTLSCEQNLNHDAMYWYRQDPGQGLRLIYYSQIVNDFQKGDIAEGYSVSREKKESFPLTVTSAQKNPTAFYLCASSPKTGFSYNEQFFGPGTRLTVL.

The gene calls are TRBV19 and TRBJ2-2; D perhaps matches TRBD1 (7 bases). The CDR3 spans 18 residues. The germline CDR1 and CDR2 sequences are LNHDA and SQIVND (reference sequence). The germline V and J ends were trimmed by 4 bases and 5 bases, with 23 bases remaining between them. The CDR3 is CASSNEAYGQGGTGELFF. In DNA, the CDR3 is TGTGCCAGTAGTAACGAAGCCTACGGGCAGGGGGGAACCGGGGAGCTGTTTTTT.

The gene calls are TRBV7-9 and TRBJ1-6, with D perhaps matching TRBD1 (6 bases). CDR1 is SEHNR, CDR2 FQNEAQ, per germline (reference sequence). Trimming pared 9 bases from V and 0 bases from J, leaving 15 bases between. The CDR3 covers 16 residues. Written as DNA, the CDR3 is TGTGCCAGTGAGCACAGGGTCAGCTCCTATAATTCACCCCTCCACTTT. It is translated as CASEHRVSSYNSPLHF. Full variable domain (outside the CDR3, taken from reference TRBV7-9 and TRBJ1-6): DTGVSQNPRHKITKRGQNVTFRCDPISEHNRLYWYRQTLGQGPEFLTYFQNEAQLEKSRLLSDRFSAERPKGSFSTLEIQRTEQGDSAMYLCASEHRVSSYNSPLHFGNGTRLTVT.

The gene calls are TRBV10-1 and TRBJ2-3; 12 bases agree with TRBD1. With 4 bases clipped from V and 7 bases from J, the junction kept 18 bases outside the gene matches. This CDR3 has 19 amino acids. Germline V gives CDR1 WNHNN, CDR2 SYGVQD (reference sequence). The CDR3 DNA reads TGCGCCAGCAGTGGACCGGGACAGGGGGCCCCGTTTCGTGTGAATACGCAGTATTTT. Amino acid sequence: CASSGPGQGAPFRVNTQYF.

This clone came up once. The chain combines TRBV4-1 with TRBJ2-1; TRBD2 matches 11 bases. The V gene's germline CDR1 is MGHRA and CDR2 YSYEKL. This CDR3 has 17 amino acids. The trim removed 0 bases at V and 5 bases at J, leaving 6 bases unmatched. The CDR3 region is CASSQEGVAGGNNEQFF. The CDR3 DNA sequence: TGCGCCAGCAGCCAAGAGGGCGTAGCGGGGGGGAACAATGAGCAGTTCTTC.

The chain carries TRBV18 and TRBJ2-7; 9 bases match TRBD1. This CDR3 has 17 amino acids. Trimming took 3 bases from V and 3 from J; bases not matched to a gene: 12. Germline lookup yields CDR1 KGHSH and CDR2 LQKENI. The CDR3 DNA follows: TGTGCCAGCTCACCCCCGGGCGCGGGACAGGGCATCTACGAGCAGTACTTC. This sequence encodes CASSPPGAGQGIYEQYF. Full variable domain (rest looked up from reference TRBV18 and TRBJ2-7): NAGVMQNPRHLVRRRGQEARLRCSPMKGHSHVYWYRQLPEEGLKFMVYLQKENIIDESGMPKERFSAEFPKEGPSILRIQQVVRGDSAAYFCASSPPGAGQGIYEQYFGPGTRLTVT.

The rearrangement joins TRBV7-9 to TRBJ2-5; TRBD1 matches at 7 bases. This CDR3 is 15 amino acids long. Germline V CDR1 and CDR2: SEHNR, FQNEAQ (reference sequence). The V and J ends lost 7 bases and 6 bases, in that order; junction bases with no gene match: 14. DNA for the CDR3: TGTGCCAGCACCTTTTGGGGGCAGGGGGAGAAGACCCAGTACTTC. Protein product: CASTFWGQGEKTQYF.

The chain uses TRBV5-5 and TRBJ1-4; D possibly corresponds to TRBD1 (6 bases). Germline-derived CDR1 and CDR2 are SGHKS and YYEKEE (reference sequence). The CDR3 has 14 amino acids. Trimming stripped 2 bases from V and 10 bases from J, with 15 bases between. This CDR3 reads CASSFIDRPLKLFF. CDR3 coding DNA: TGTGCCAGCAGCTTTATCGACAGGCCCCTAAAACTGTTTTTT.

J is TRBJ2-3 and V is TRBV4-1; possibly TRBD1 for D (6 bases). V was pared by 2 bases and J by 2 bases, with 14 bases between. CDR1 is MGHRA, CDR2 YSYEKL, per germline. The CDR3 has 16 residues. In DNA, the CDR3 is TGCGCCAGCAGCCAACCCACAGGGTATGTCACAGATACGCAGTATTTT. Residues: CASSQPTGYVTDTQYF.

This chain links TRBV5-1 with TRBJ2-5, with D possibly being TRBD1 (6 bases). The CDR3 is 16 amino acids. Germline V gene data show CDR1 as SGHRS and CDR2 as YFSETQ. The V gene lost 4 bases and the J gene lost 1 base, with 17 bases spanning the gap. The CDR3 nucleotides read TGCGCCAGCAGCCGTTTCCCCGGGACAACCCAAGAGACCCAGTACTTC. It translates to CASSRFPGTTQETQYF. The complete variable domain, with remaining parts taken from reference TRBV5-1 and TRBJ2-5, reads KAGVTQTPRYLIKTRGQQVTLSCSPISGHRSVSWYQQTPGQGLQFLFEYFSETQRNKGNFPGRFSGRQFSNSRSEMNVSTLELGDSALYLCASSRFPGTTQETQYFGPGTRLLVL.

This sequence joins TRBV6-6 and TRBJ2-7; D may be TRBD2 (5 bases). This CDR3 has 12 residues. Germline CDR1 MNHNY, CDR2 SVGAGI (reference sequence). V was trimmed by 4 bases and J by 6 bases, leaving 10 bases between them. The CDR3 region is CASSLGAVEQYF. The CDR3 region has the DNA TGTGCCAGCAGTTTAGGAGCGGTCGAGCAGTACTTC.

The chain couples TRBV9 to TRBJ2-7; the match to TRBD2 covers 10 bases. The CDR3 has 15 amino acids. CDR1 SGDLS and CDR2 YYNGEE come from the germline V gene. Germline trimming cut 2 bases from V and 0 bases from J; bases unmatched to any gene: 2. The CDR3 coding sequence is TGTGCCAGCAGCGTCTCTAGCGGGAGCTCCTACGAGCAGTACTTC. Translating it yields CASSVSSGSSYEQYF.

Comment on this clone: The sample carries other DNA sequences with the same CDR3. V usage is TRBV11-2 and J usage is TRBJ2-4; no firm D call. Germline values: CDR1 SGHAT, CDR2 FQNNGV. The length of the CDR3 is 16 residues. The ends were cut back, 2 bases at V and 0 bases at J, with 11 bases in the middle. The CDR3 reads CASSLMPVLAKNIQYF. The CDR3 DNA reads as TGTGCCAGCAGCTTAATGCCGGTCCTAGCCAAAAACATTCAGTACTTC.

The gene calls are TRBV27 and TRBJ2-1; possible D gene TRBD2, 5 bases. CDR3 length: 14 residues. Per germline, CDR1 MNHEY and CDR2 SMNVEV (reference sequence). The V end lost 6 bases, the J end lost 6 bases, and 15 bases lay between the germline ends. The CDR3 DNA follows: TGTGCCAGCAGCCCGACCTGGACTTCCAATGAGCAGTTCTTC. It is translated as CASSPTWTSNEQFF.

The V gene is TRBV28, the J gene TRBJ2-7; TRBD2 aligns across 7 bases. V trimming: 1 base; J trimming: 4 bases; junction bases outside the gene matches: 7. From germline, CDR1 is MDHEN and CDR2 SYDVKM. The length of the CDR3 is 15 residues. DNA for the CDR3: TGTGCCAGCAGTTTATCGTGGGACTACCGATACGAGCAGTACTTC. It specifies CASSLSWDYRYEQYF.

The chain links TRBV11-2 to TRBJ2-1; 8 nucleotides match TRBD2. V lost 3 bases to trimming and J lost 4 bases; unmatched junction nucleotides: 8. There are 16 residues in the CDR3. The V gene's germline CDR1 is SGHAT and CDR2 FQNNGV. The CDR3 loop is CASSFSLTSDYNEQFF. The CDR3 DNA reads TGTGCCAGCAGCTTTAGCTTGACTAGCGATTACAATGAGCAGTTCTTC.